This TCR beta chain was found in a study of blood T cell repertoires in COVID-19. Study at large: Sources were T cells, B-cell-depleted T cells, or PBMCs; the material itself was cDNA or gDNA.

J gave up 4 bases and V 6 bases, and 13 bases lay outside the gene matches. The CDR3 contains 16 residues. Per the germline V gene, CDR1 is SGHVS and CDR2 is FQNEAQ. The authors' processing: Amplification of reference gene primers was used by the study to estimate nucleated cell counts. TCRdb's table, derived via immunoSEQ multiplex PCR, lists solely in-frame clones and lacks some. V, J and clone size derive from that table, while D and trimming were established from the DNA sequence. The repertoire holds some 340,000 clones, with around 86% as singletons. Sequences were obtained from PBMCs or T cells enriched from blood (not recorded which). The gene calls are TRBV7-8 and TRBJ2-3; 7 nucleotides agree with TRBD1. The TCR originated in a woman aged 45-59 years who had recovered from COVID-19. The CDR3 region is CASSFDRDVRPDTQYF. CDR3 sequence (DNA): TGTGCCAGCAGTTTCGACAGGGACGTTCGGCCAGATACGCAGTATTTT.